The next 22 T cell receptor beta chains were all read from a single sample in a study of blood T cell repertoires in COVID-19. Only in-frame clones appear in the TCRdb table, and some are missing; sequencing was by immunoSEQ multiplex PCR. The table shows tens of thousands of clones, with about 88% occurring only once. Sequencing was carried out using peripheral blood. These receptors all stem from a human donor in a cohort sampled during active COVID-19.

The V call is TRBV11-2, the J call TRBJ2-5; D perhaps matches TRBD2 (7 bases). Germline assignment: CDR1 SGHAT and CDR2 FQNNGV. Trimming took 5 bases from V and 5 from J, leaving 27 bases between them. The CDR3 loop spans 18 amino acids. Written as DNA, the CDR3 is TGTGCCAGCAGCCCAAGGGGTTGGGGGGGGCACGGCAGGGAGACCCAGTACTTC. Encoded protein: CASSPRGWGGHGRETQYF.

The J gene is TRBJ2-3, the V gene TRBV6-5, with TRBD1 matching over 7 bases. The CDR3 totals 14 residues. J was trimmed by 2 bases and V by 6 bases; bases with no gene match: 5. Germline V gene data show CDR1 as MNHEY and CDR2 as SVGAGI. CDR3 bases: TGTGCCAGCAGACAGGGGCGTGACACAGATACGCAGTATTTT. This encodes CASRQGRDTDTQYF.

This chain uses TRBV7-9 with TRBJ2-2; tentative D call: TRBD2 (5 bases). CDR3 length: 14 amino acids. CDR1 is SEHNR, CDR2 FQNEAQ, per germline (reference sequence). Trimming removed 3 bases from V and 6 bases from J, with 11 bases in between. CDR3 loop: CASSLYLAAGELFF. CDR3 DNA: TGTGCCAGCAGCTTGTACCTAGCCGCCGGGGAGCTGTTTTTT.

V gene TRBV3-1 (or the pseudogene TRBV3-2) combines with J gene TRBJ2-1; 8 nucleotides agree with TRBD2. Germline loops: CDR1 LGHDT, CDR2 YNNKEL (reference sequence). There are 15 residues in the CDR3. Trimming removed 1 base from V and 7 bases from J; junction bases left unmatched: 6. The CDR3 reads CASSQAGGVKNEQFF. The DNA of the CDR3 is TGTGCCAGCAGCCAAGCGGGGGGGGTTAAGAATGAGCAGTTCTTC.

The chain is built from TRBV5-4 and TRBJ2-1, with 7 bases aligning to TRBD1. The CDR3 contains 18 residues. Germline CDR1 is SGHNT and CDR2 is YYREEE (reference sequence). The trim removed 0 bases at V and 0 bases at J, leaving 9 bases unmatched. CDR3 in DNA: TGTGCCAGCAGCTTGGGACGAGGGGGCCAGGGCTCCTACAATGAGCAGTTCTTC. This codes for CASSLGRGGQGSYNEQFF.

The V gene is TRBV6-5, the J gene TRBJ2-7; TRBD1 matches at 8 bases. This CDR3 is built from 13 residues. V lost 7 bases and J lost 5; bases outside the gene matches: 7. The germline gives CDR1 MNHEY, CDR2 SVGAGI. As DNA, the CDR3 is TGTGCCAGCACCCAGGGACAGGTGGACGAGCAGTACTTC. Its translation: CASTQGQVDEQYF.

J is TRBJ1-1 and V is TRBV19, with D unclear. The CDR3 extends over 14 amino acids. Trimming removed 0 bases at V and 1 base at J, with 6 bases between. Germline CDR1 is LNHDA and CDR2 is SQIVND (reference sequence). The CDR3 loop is CASSIDGGNTEAFF. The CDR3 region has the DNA TGTGCCAGTAGTATAGACGGCGGGAACACTGAAGCTTTCTTT. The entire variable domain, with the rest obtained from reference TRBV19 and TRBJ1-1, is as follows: DGGITQSPKYLFRKEGQNVTLSCEQNLNHDAMYWYRQDPGQGLRLIYYSQIVNDFQKGDIAEGYSVSREKKESFPLTVTSAQKNPTAFYLCASSIDGGNTEAFFGQGTRLTVV.

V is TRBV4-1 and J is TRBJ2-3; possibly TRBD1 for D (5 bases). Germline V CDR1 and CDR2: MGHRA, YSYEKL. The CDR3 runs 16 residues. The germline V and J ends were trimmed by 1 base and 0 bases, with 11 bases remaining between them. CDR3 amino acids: CASSQVRAGSTDTQYF. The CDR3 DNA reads TGCGCCAGCAGCCAAGTTAGGGCAGGGAGCACAGATACGCAGTATTTT.

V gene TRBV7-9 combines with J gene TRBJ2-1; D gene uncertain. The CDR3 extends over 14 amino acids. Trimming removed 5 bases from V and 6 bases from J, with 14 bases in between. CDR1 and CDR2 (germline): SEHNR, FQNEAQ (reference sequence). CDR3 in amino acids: CASSQLRTGNEQFF. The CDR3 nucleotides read TGTGCCAGCAGCCAGCTCCGTACGGGCAATGAGCAGTTCTTC.

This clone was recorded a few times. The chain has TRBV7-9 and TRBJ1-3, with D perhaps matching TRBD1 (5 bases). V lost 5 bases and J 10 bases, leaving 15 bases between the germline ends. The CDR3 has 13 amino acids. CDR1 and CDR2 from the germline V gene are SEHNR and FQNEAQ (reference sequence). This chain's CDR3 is CASSPSIGGTIYF. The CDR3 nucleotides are TGTGCCAGCAGCCCCTCAATTGGGGGGACCATATATTTT.

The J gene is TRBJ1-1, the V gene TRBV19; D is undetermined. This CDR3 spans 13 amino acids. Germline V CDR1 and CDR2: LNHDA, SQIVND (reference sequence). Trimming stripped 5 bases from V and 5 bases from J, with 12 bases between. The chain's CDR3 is CASSRVVLTEAFF. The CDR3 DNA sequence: TGTGCCAGTAGTCGGGTGGTACTGACTGAAGCTTTCTTT.

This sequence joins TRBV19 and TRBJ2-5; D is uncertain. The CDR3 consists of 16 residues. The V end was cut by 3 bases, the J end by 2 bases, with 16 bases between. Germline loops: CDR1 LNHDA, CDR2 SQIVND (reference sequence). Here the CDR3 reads CASSIGPGPGQETQYF. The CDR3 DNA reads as TGTGCCAGTAGTATTGGGCCCGGCCCTGGGCAAGAGACCCAGTACTTC.

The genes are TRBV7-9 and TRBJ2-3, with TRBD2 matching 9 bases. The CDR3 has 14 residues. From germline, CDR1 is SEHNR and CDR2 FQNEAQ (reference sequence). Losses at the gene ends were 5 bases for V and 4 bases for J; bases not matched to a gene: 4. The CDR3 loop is CASSLSGSADTQYF. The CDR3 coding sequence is TGTGCCAGCAGCCTTAGCGGGAGCGCAGATACGCAGTATTTT.

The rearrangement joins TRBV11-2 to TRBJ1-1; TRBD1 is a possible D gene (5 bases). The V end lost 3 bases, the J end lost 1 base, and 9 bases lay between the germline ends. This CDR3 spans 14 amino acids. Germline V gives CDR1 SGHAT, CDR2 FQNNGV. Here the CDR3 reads CASSLTDKNTEAFF. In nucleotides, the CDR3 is TGTGCCAGCAGCTTGACGGACAAGAACACTGAAGCTTTCTTT.

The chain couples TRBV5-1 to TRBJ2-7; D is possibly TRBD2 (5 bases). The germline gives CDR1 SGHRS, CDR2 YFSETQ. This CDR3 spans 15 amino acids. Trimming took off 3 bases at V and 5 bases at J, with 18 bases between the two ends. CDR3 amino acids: CASSSLPGFRHEQYF. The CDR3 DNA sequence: TGCGCCAGCAGCTCCCTTCCGGGATTTCGACACGAGCAGTACTTC.

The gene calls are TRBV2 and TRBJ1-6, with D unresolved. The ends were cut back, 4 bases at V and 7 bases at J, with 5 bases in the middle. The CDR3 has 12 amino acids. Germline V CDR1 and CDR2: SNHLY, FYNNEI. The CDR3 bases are TGTGCCAGCAGTGTTCGGAATTCACCCCTCCACTTT. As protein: CASSVRNSPLHF.

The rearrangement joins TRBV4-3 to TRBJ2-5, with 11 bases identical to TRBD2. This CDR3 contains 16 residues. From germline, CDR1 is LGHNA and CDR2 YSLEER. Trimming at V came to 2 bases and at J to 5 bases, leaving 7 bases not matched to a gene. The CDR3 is CASSQISSGGRETQYF. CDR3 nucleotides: TGCGCCAGCAGCCAAATATCTAGCGGGGGGCGGGAGACCCAGTACTTC.

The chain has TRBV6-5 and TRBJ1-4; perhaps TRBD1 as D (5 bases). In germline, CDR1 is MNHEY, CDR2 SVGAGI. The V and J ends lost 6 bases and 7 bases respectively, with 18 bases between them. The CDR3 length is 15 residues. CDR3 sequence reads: CASSAQGAGREKLFF. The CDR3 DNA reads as TGTGCCAGCAGCGCCCAAGGGGCAGGGCGTGAAAAACTGTTTTTT.

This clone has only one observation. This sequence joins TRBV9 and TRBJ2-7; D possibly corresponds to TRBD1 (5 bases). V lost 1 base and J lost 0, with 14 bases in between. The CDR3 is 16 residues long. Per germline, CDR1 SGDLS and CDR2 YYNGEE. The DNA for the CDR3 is TGTGCCAGCAGCGTATCGTGGGGCGCCCCCTCCTACGAGCAGTACTTC. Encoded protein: CASSVSWGAPSYEQYF.

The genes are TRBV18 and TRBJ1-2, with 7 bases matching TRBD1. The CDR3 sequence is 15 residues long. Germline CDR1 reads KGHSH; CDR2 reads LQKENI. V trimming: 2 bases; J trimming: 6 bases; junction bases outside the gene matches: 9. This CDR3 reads CASSPGQELGDGYTF. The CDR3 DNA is TGTGCCAGCTCACCAGGACAGGAATTGGGAGATGGCTACACCTTC.

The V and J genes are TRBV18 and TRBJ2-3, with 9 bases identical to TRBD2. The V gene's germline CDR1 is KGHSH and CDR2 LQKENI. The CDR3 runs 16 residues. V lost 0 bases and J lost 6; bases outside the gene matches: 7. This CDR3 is CASSPPGLAGDDTQYF. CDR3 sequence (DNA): TGTGCCAGCTCACCACCGGGGTTAGCGGGAGACGATACGCAGTATTTT. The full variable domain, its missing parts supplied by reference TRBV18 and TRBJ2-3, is NAGVMQNPRHLVRRRGQEARLRCSPMKGHSHVYWYRQLPEEGLKFMVYLQKENIIDESGMPKERFSAEFPKEGPSILRIQQVVRGDSAAYFCASSPPGLAGDDTQYFGPGTRLTVL.

The chain's CDR3 is CATGPQYEQYF. Written as DNA, the CDR3 is TGTGCCACGGGTCCCCAATACGAGCAGTACTTC. J is TRBJ2-7 and V is TRBV6-5; D is unclear. The ends were cut back, 10 bases at V and 4 bases at J, with 11 bases in the middle. From germline, CDR1 is MNHEY and CDR2 SVGAGI. The CDR3 loop spans 11 amino acids.